The 8 T cell receptor beta chains in this list originate from one sample, sequenced in a study of cytomegalovirus exposure and HLA in healthy donors (TCRdb year 2017). Libraries were made using the immunoSEQ multiplex PCR assay. For the multiplex PCR, a mixture combining 60 forward primers for TCR Vbeta segments and 13 reverse primers for TCR Jbeta segments was used. Entries here come from immuneACCESS through TCRdb and include only in-frame sequences with V and J called. Some clones fail to appear in such tables; in the studies checked, an unresolved V gene covers under half of the shortfall, and the cause of the remainder is unknown. This sample is represented by 100,000 to 150,000 clones; about 83% of them were singletons. The ten largest clonotypes hold 3.6% of the sample. Sequencing input: PBMCs. The source is a middle-aged woman in good health and CMV-seropositive.

V is TRBV29-1 and J is TRBJ2-3; 9 bases map to TRBD2. Germline V gene data show CDR1 as SQVTM and CDR2 as ANQGSEA. CDR3 length equals 14 residues. Trimming removed 7 bases from V and 4 bases from J; junction bases left unmatched: 9. CDR3: CSGNSGSRADTQYF. The CDR3 DNA is TGCAGCGGAAATAGCGGGAGCAGGGCAGATACGCAGTATTTT.

The V gene is TRBV14, the J gene TRBJ2-1; 11 bases are a match to TRBD2. Germline V gives CDR1 SGHDN, CDR2 FVKESK. The CDR3 is 18 residues long. V shed 1 base, J shed 8 bases, and the junction held 13 bases outside the gene matches. The CDR3 reads CASSQAWLAGGNLDEQFF. The CDR3 nucleotides read TGTGCCAGCAGCCAAGCCTGGCTAGCGGGAGGTAATCTCGATGAGCAGTTCTTC.

The V call is TRBV6-6, the J call TRBJ1-2; 9 nucleotides match TRBD1. The V segment lost 6 bases and the J segment 1 base; nucleotides outside the gene matches: 6. The germline gives CDR1 MNHNY, CDR2 SVGAGI (reference sequence). This CDR3 is built from 15 residues. CDR3 loop: CASRPGQGRNYGYTF. CDR3 sequence (DNA): TGTGCCAGCAGGCCGGGACAGGGCCGTAACTATGGCTACACCTTC.

This chain joins TRBV11-3 and TRBJ2-4; TRBD2 matches 8 bases. The CDR3 sequence is 15 residues long. Germline V lookup: CDR1 SGHNT, CDR2 YENEEA. V trimming: 0 bases; J trimming: 9 bases; junction bases outside the gene matches: 7. DNA for the CDR3: TGTGCCAGCAGCTTAGATGGCGGGAGCGGGAGCATTCAGTACTTC. Amino acids: CASSLDGGSGSIQYF. Together with reference TRBV11-3 and TRBJ2-4, the CDR3 gives the full variable domain: EAGVVQSPRYKIIEKKQPVAFWCNPISGHNTLYWYLQNLGQGPELLIRYENEEAVDDSQLPKDRFSAERLKGVDSTLKIQPAELGDSAVYLCASSLDGGSGSIQYFGAGTRLSVL.

This clone was seen a handful of times. J is TRBJ2-5 and V is TRBV21-1; the table's D call, TRBD2, has no DNA check behind it. TRBV21-1 is a pseudogene. The CDR3 is 16 amino acids. Here the CDR3 reads CASSKVPWRTQETQYF. The CDR3 DNA follows: TGTGCCAGCAGCAAAGTTCCGTGGCGGACTCAAGAGACCCAGTACTTC.

The CDR3 DNA sequence: TGCAGCGCCGGGGGAGCGGGAACTAGCTATGAGCAGTTCTTC. Translating it yields CSAGGAGTSYEQFF. This chain uses TRBV29-1 with TRBJ2-1; 7 nucleotides match TRBD2. There are 14 residues in the CDR3. V lost 7 bases to trimming and J lost 8 bases; unmatched junction nucleotides: 14. CDR1 and CDR2 (germline): SQVTM, ANQGSEA.

The rearrangement joins TRBV5-1 to TRBJ1-1, with D perhaps matching TRBD1 (5 bases). Germline V gives CDR1 SGHRS, CDR2 YFSETQ. This CDR3 region has 14 residues. Trimming cost V 0 bases and J 5 bases, with 11 bases left between them. The CDR3 here is CASSLVTERTEAFF. The CDR3 bases are TGCGCCAGCAGCTTGGTGACAGAGAGGACTGAAGCTTTCTTT.

The rearrangement links TRBV6-1 to TRBJ2-7; 8 bases line up with TRBD1. CDR3 length equals 14 residues. Germline CDR1 is MNHNS and CDR2 is SASEGT. J gave up 6 bases and V 9 bases, and 13 bases lay outside the gene matches. Here the CDR3 DNA reads TGTGCCAGTCACTCCGGGACAGGACTTGGCGAGCAGTACTTC. Its translation is CASHSGTGLGEQYF.